The following is a T cell receptor beta chain sequence with its context. The sample is drawn from a study of T cells in Graves' hyperthyroidism and ophthalmopathy. What was amplified from RNA transcripts were TCR beta CDR3 regions. Initially, a first-round RT-PCR of the TCR CDR3 employed the HTBI primer set. TCRdb re-called the multiplex PCR reads with MiXCR, one entry per CDR3 protein. The table lists around 250,000 distinct CDR3 sequences, approximately 25% of them singletons, with about a third in the top ten. Ophthalmopathy patients had Clinical Activity Score at least 3, NOSPECS grade at least 4, duration under 3 months. Specimen: blood. The sequence was collected from a woman between 40 and 50 years old with Graves' ophthalmopathy.

CDR3 bases: TGTGCCAGCAGCCCGGGGACGGGGGACCAAGAGACCCAGTACTTC. Amino acids: CASSPGTGDQETQYF. V usage is TRBV7-9 and J usage is TRBJ2-5, with D maybe TRBD2 (6 bases). This CDR3 is 15 amino acids long. Germline CDR1 reads SEHNR; CDR2 reads FQNEAQ (reference sequence). Trimming took off 5 bases at V and 0 bases at J, with 13 bases between the two ends.